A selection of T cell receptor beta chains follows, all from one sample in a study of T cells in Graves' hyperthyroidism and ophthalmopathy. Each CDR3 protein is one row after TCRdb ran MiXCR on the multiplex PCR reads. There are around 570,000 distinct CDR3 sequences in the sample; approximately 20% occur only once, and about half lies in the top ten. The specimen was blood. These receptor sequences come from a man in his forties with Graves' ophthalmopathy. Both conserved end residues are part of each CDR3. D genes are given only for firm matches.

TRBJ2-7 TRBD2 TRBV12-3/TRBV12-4 CASSKNPGLAGNEQYF
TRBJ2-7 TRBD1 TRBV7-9 CASSQLGQGDSYEQYF
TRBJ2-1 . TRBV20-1 CSARSAPSDYNEQFF
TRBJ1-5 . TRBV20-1 CSAKDAGRGVNQPQHF
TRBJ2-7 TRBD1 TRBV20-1 CSARDDRGPYEQYF
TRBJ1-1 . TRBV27 CASSLYLGGTEAFF
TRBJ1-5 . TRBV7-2 CASSPWANQPQHF
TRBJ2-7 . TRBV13 CASSPRLRAYEQYF
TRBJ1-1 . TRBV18 CASQGDTEAFF
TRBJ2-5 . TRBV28 CASSPYDRRAQYF
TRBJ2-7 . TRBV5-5 CASSLTPGSYEQYF
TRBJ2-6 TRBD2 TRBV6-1 CATRGGPSGANVLTF
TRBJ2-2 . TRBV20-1 CSADGGSNTGELFF
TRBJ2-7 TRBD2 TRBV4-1 CASSQDGGSTYEQYF
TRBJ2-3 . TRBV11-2 CASSLETGGADTQYF
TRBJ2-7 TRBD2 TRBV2 CASNSGLAGASSYEQYF